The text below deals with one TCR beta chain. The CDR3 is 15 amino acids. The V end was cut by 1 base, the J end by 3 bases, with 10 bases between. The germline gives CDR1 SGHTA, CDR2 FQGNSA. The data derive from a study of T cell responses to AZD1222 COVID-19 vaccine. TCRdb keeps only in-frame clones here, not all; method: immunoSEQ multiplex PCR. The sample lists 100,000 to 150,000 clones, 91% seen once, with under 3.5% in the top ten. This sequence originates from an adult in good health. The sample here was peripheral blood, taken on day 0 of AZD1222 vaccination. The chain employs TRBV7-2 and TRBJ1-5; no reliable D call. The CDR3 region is CASSLDIRNNQPQHF. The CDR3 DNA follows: TGTGCCAGCAGCTTAGACATCAGAAACAATCAGCCCCAGCATTTT.